These 28 T cell receptor beta chains originate from one sample sequenced in a study of cytomegalovirus exposure and HLA in healthy donors. Primers for the PCR totalled 60 Vbeta and 13 Jbeta. The method was immunoSEQ multiplex PCR; TCRdb's version includes in-frame clones alone and lacks a portion of them. The data show 19,000 or so clones, under 80% seen once. The sequencing input was PBMCs. Every receptor here comes from a man in his late teens or twenties in good health and CMV-seronegative.

The rearrangement links TRBV5-6 to TRBJ1-6; the D gene is possibly TRBD1 (6 bases). V lost 6 bases, J lost 5 bases, and 12 bases lay in between. The CDR3 runs to 14 residues. Germline loops: CDR1 SGHDT, CDR2 YYEEEE. CDR3 sequence reads: CASNRDGHNSPLHF. CDR3 nucleotide sequence: TGTGCCAGCAACAGGGACGGACATAATTCACCCCTCCACTTT. Based on the CDR3 plus reference TRBV5-6 and TRBJ1-6, the full variable domain is DAGVTQSPTHLIKTRGQQVTLRCSPKSGHDTVSWYQQALGQGPQFIFQYYEEEERQRGNFPDRFSGHQFPNYSSELNVNALLLGDSALYLCASNRDGHNSPLHFGNGTRLTVT.

This clone showed up just a few times. This chain links TRBV14 with TRBJ2-5; possibly TRBD2 for D (6 bases). This CDR3 is 17 amino acids long. Germline assignment: CDR1 SGHDN and CDR2 FVKESK. Trimming left V 1 base short and J 2 bases short, with 17 bases between. The CDR3 protein is CASSQAVGRAGQETQYF. The CDR3 DNA reads TGTGCCAGCAGCCAAGCGGTAGGTCGTGCGGGGCAAGAGACCCAGTACTTC.

The gene calls are TRBV27 and TRBJ2-7; D is possibly TRBD2 (6 bases). Between the trimmed V and J ends, which lost 4 bases and 3 bases, there was a span of 13 bases. The CDR3 extends over 14 amino acids. Germline CDR1 reads MNHEY; CDR2 reads SMNVEV (reference sequence). The CDR3 nucleotides read TGTGCCAGCAGTTGGGGCGGGGCCCGCTACGAGCAGTACTTC. Amino acids: CASSWGGARYEQYF.

This clone was seen just once. The rearrangement links TRBV6-5 to TRBJ1-2; D gene uncertain. Germline CDR1 is MNHEY and CDR2 is SVGAGI. The ends were cut back, 0 bases at V and 2 bases at J, with 13 bases in the middle. This CDR3 comprises 16 residues. CDR3 in amino acids: CASSYSSGSVNYGYTF. The CDR3 DNA is TGTGCCAGCAGTTACTCGAGCGGGTCGGTGAACTATGGCTACACCTTC.

The J gene is TRBJ2-7, the V gene TRBV19, with D uncertain. CDR1 LNHDA and CDR2 SQIVND come from the germline V gene (reference sequence). Trimming took 1 base from V and 0 from J, leaving 7 bases between them. This CDR3 has 14 amino acids. CDR3 loop: CASSIATDSYEQYF. In DNA form, the CDR3 reads TGTGCCAGTAGTATAGCCACAGACTCCTACGAGCAGTACTTC.

The CDR3 nucleotides read TGTGCCAGCAGTCCGGCCGGGTCCCAAGAGACCCAGTACTTC. It translates to CASSPAGSQETQYF. The chain links TRBV28 to TRBJ2-5; D gene uncertain. The germline gives CDR1 MDHEN, CDR2 SYDVKM. Between the trimmed V and J ends, which lost 5 bases and 1 base, there was a span of 11 bases. The CDR3 extends over 14 amino acids.

This clone was counted between two and nine times. The rearrangement links TRBV14 to TRBJ1-2; D may be TRBD1 (5 bases). Germline CDR1 and CDR2: SGHDN and FVKESK. This CDR3 spans 14 amino acids. The V and J ends lost 3 bases and 2 bases respectively, with 10 bases between them. The DNA of the CDR3 is TGTGCCAGCAGCCAGAGGGGACTGAACTATGGCTACACCTTC. As protein: CASSQRGLNYGYTF.

The chain couples TRBV6-5 to TRBJ2-1; D remains unclear. CDR1 MNHEY and CDR2 SVGAGI come from the germline V gene. This CDR3 spans 15 amino acids. V gave up 6 bases and J gave up 4 bases, with 16 bases separating them. CDR3 protein: CASSLGGAVYNEQFF. The CDR3 DNA reads as TGTGCCAGCAGCCTTGGCGGCGCGGTTTACAATGAGCAGTTCTTC.

This clone was counted between two and nine times. This sequence joins TRBV6-1 and TRBJ1-5; D uncertain. The V and J ends lost 3 bases and 2 bases respectively, with 5 bases between them. This CDR3 has 13 residues. Germline V gene lookup returns CDR1 MNHNS and CDR2 SASEGT. CDR3 bases: TGTGCCAGCAGTGATTCTGGCAATCAGCCCCAGCATTTT. Residues: CASSDSGNQPQHF.

The rearrangement links TRBV5-1 to TRBJ2-5; D may be TRBD2 (5 bases). CDR1 SGHRS and CDR2 YFSETQ come from the germline V gene. This CDR3 contains 14 residues. V was clipped by 2 bases and J by 5 bases, with 13 bases between them. CDR3 sequence reads: CASSLTPGIETQYF. The CDR3 region has the DNA TGCGCCAGCAGCTTAACGCCGGGGATTGAGACCCAGTACTTC.

The chain couples TRBV29-1 to TRBJ1-5; 7 bases line up with TRBD1. The germline V gene has CDR1 SQVTM and CDR2 ANQGSEA. V trimming: 5 bases; J trimming: 3 bases; junction bases outside the gene matches: 4. This CDR3 has 13 residues. The CDR3 DNA is TGCAGCGTTAGGACAGGAGTCAATCAGCCCCAGCATTTT. It encodes CSVRTGVNQPQHF.

The chain couples TRBV7-8 to TRBJ1-4, with a possible D match to TRBD1 (6 bases). The CDR3 runs to 16 residues. Germline lookup yields CDR1 SGHVS and CDR2 FQNEAQ. Trimming cost V 5 bases and J 5 bases, with 18 bases left between them. The CDR3 here is CASSLTDSWENEKLFF. CDR3 bases: TGTGCCAGCAGCCTAACGGACAGTTGGGAAAATGAAAAACTGTTTTTT.

The J gene is TRBJ1-1, the V gene TRBV5-6; a weak D match, TRBD1 (5 bases). CDR3 length: 13 residues. In germline, CDR1 is SGHDT, CDR2 YYEEEE. Trimming pared 1 base from V and 4 bases from J, leaving 8 bases between. CDR3 sequence reads: CASSLWGGTEAFF. The CDR3, as DNA: TGTGCCAGCAGCTTGTGGGGCGGCACTGAAGCTTTCTTT.

The chain recombines TRBV6-5 with TRBJ1-2; 8 bases are shared with TRBD1. The V gene's germline CDR1 is MNHEY and CDR2 SVGAGI. The CDR3 runs to 14 residues. J was trimmed by 4 bases and V by 5 bases; bases with no gene match: 6. The CDR3 loop is CASSRADRAYGYTF. CDR3 in DNA: TGTGCCAGCAGTAGAGCGGACAGGGCCTATGGCTACACCTTC.

The chain uses TRBV4-3 and TRBJ1-4, with D perhaps matching TRBD1 (6 bases). The CDR3 has 15 residues. V was shortened by 0 bases and J by 2 bases, with 7 bases between the two germline ends. The germline V gene has CDR1 LGHNA and CDR2 YSLEER. The CDR3 protein is CASSQDQGTNEKLFF. The CDR3 nucleotides read TGCGCCAGCAGCCAAGATCAGGGGACTAATGAAAAACTGTTTTTT.

This chain links TRBV19 with TRBJ1-5; tentative D call: TRBD1 (5 bases). CDR3 size: 13 residues. Germline V gene data show CDR1 as LNHDA and CDR2 as SQIVND (reference sequence). Trimming removed 6 bases from V and 1 base from J, with 7 bases in between. CDR3 in amino acids: CASSPGSNQPQHF. CDR3 bases: TGTGCCAGTAGCCCAGGGAGCAATCAGCCCCAGCATTTT.

This chain links TRBV4-3 with TRBJ2-7, with 8 bases fitting TRBD1. Germline V gene data show CDR1 as LGHNA and CDR2 as YSLEER. This CDR3 region has 15 residues. The J segment lost 3 bases and the V segment lost 1 base, leaving 5 bases of the junction unmatched. The CDR3 protein is CASSQVDRGSYEQYF. The CDR3 DNA reads as TGCGCCAGCAGCCAAGTCGACAGGGGCAGCTACGAGCAGTACTTC.

The chain carries TRBV29-1 and TRBJ1-1; possible D gene TRBD1, 5 bases. Trimming stripped 8 bases from V and 5 bases from J, with 15 bases between. CDR1 SQVTM and CDR2 ANQGSEA come from the germline V gene. The CDR3 length is 12 residues. The CDR3 nucleotides read TGCAGCATCAGGCGGGGACGGACTGAAGCTTTCTTT. Amino acid sequence: CSIRRGRTEAFF. Based on the CDR3 plus reference TRBV29-1 and TRBJ1-1, the full variable domain is SAVISQKPSRDICQRGTSLTIQCQVDSQVTMMFWYRQQPGQSLTLIATANQGSEATYESGFVIDKFPISRPNLTFSTLTVSNMSPEDSSIYLCSIRRGRTEAFFGQGTRLTVV.

V is TRBV25-1 and J is TRBJ1-1; 8 bases align to TRBD1. Germline values: CDR1 MGHDK, CDR2 SYGVNS. The V segment lost 6 bases and the J segment 1 base; nucleotides outside the gene matches: 1. CDR3 length: 13 amino acids. CDR3 coding DNA: TGTGCCAGCAGAGGGACAGGGAACACTGAAGCTTTCTTT. Translation gives CASRGTGNTEAFF.

This clone has more than one count but fewer than ten. This sequence joins TRBV4-3 and TRBJ2-3, with 9 bases matching TRBD2. Trimming took 1 base from V and 3 from J; bases not matched to a gene: 8. CDR1 LGHNA and CDR2 YSLEER come from the germline V gene. The CDR3 length is 17 residues. The CDR3 DNA reads as TGCGCCAGCAGCCAAGCCCTCGCGGGGGGGCCGACAGATACGCAGTATTTT. It specifies CASSQALAGGPTDTQYF.

The V and J genes are TRBV27 and TRBJ2-7; D not resolved. Trimming removed 3 bases at V and 7 bases at J, with 16 bases between. The V gene's germline CDR1 is MNHEY and CDR2 SMNVEV (reference sequence). The CDR3 sequence is 14 residues long. CDR3 loop: CASSLAGVDGEQYF. The CDR3 DNA sequence: TGTGCCAGCAGTTTGGCAGGCGTCGATGGGGAGCAGTACTTC.

In DNA form, the CDR3 reads TGTGCCAGCAGTGCTAGCGGGAGGGCCGCAGATACGCAGTATTTT. Protein product: CASSASGRAADTQYF. J is TRBJ2-3 and V is TRBV6-1; TRBD2 agrees at 12 bases. Germline V gene lookup returns CDR1 MNHNS and CDR2 SASEGT. The CDR3 covers 15 residues. Losses at the gene ends were 4 bases for V and 4 bases for J; bases not matched to a gene: 3.

The J gene is TRBJ1-1, the V gene TRBV9, with a possible D match to TRBD1 (5 bases). This CDR3 region has 15 residues. Germline lookup yields CDR1 SGDLS and CDR2 YYNGEE. V was cut by 0 bases and J by 0 bases, with 9 bases left in between. The CDR3 bases are TGTGCCAGCAGCGTAGGTGGACAACTGAACACTGAAGCTTTCTTT. Translated: CASSVGGQLNTEAFF.

A few counts support this clone. V gene TRBV6-5 combines with J gene TRBJ1-1, with D maybe TRBD1 (5 bases). V dropped 3 bases and J dropped 0 bases, with 8 bases sitting between them. This CDR3 spans 14 amino acids. Per germline, CDR1 MNHEY and CDR2 SVGAGI. CDR3: CASSYTGMNTEAFF. The CDR3 coding sequence is TGTGCCAGCAGTTATACAGGCATGAACACTGAAGCTTTCTTT.

The chain uses TRBV5-6 and TRBJ2-7; weak D call: TRBD2 (5 bases). V was pared by 0 bases and J by 6 bases, with 19 bases between. In germline, CDR1 is SGHDT, CDR2 YYEEEE. The CDR3 runs to 16 residues. The CDR3 DNA is TGTGCCAGCAGCTTGGCAGGTACGGGAATCTCGGGCGAGCAGTACTTC. It is translated as CASSLAGTGISGEQYF.

V and J are TRBV6-1 and TRBJ2-5; 8 nucleotides agree with TRBD1. With 4 bases clipped from V and 5 bases from J, the junction kept 0 bases outside the gene matches. The CDR3 has 12 amino acids. Per germline, CDR1 MNHNS and CDR2 SASEGT. In DNA, the CDR3 is TGTGCCAGCAGTGGGACAGGGGAGACCCAGTACTTC. This codes for CASSGTGETQYF.

This chain joins TRBV30 and TRBJ1-2; 7 nucleotides match TRBD1. CDR3 length: 16 amino acids. J lost 3 bases, V lost 7 bases, and 17 bases had no gene match. From germline, CDR1 is GTSNPN and CDR2 SVGIG (reference sequence). As DNA, the CDR3 is TGTGCCTCCTTATTCCCTCTAGGGGGCCGCCACTATGGCTACACCTTC. Protein: CASLFPLGGRHYGYTF. The full variable domain, its missing parts supplied by reference TRBV30 and TRBJ1-2, is SQTIHQWPATLVQPVGSPLSLECTVEGTSNPNLYWYRQAAGRGLQLLFYSVGIGQISSEVPQNLSASRPQDRQFILSSKKLLLSDSGFYLCASLFPLGGRHYGYTFGSGTRLTVV.

This chain uses TRBV9 with TRBJ2-5, with D possibly matching TRBD1 (6 bases). The CDR3 is 15 residues long. Trimming removed 1 base from V and 4 bases from J, with 14 bases in between. Germline V gives CDR1 SGDLS, CDR2 YYNGEE. CDR3 nucleotide sequence: TGTGCCAGCAGCGTACTTCCACAGGGTCCAGAGACCCAGTACTTC. It is translated as CASSVLPQGPETQYF.